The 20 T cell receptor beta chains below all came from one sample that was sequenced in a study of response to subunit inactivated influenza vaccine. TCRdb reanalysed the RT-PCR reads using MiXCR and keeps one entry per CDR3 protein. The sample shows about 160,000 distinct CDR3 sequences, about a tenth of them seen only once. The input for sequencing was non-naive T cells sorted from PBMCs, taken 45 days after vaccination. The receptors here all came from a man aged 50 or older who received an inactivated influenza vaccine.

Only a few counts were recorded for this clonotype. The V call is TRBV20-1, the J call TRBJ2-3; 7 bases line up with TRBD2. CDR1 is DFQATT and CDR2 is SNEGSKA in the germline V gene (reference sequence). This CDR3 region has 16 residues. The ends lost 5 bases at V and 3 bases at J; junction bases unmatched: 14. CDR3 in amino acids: CSAPGLGVRLTDTQYF. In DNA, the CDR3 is TGCAGTGCTCCTGGACTAGGTGTTAGGTTGACAGATACGCAGTATTTT.

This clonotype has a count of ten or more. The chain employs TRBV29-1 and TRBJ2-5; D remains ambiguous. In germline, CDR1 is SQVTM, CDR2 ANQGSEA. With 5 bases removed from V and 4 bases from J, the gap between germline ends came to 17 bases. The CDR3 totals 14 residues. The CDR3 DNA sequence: TGCAGCGTTTACGGAGTTGGGTCGTCAGAGACCCAGTACTTC. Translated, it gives CSVYGVGSSETQYF.

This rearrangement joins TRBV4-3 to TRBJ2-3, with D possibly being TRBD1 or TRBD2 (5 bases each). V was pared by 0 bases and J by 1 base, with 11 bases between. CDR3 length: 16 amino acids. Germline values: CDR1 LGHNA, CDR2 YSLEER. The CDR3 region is CASSQDPRDRTDTQYF. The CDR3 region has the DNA TGCGCCAGCAGCCAAGACCCCCGGGACCGCACAGATACGCAGTATTTT.

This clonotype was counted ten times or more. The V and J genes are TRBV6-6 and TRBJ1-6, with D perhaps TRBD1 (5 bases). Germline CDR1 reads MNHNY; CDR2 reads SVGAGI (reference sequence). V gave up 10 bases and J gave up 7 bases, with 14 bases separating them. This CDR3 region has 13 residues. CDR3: CATEQEYNSPLHF. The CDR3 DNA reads TGTGCCACTGAACAGGAGTACAATTCACCCCTCCACTTT.

The CDR3 DNA is TGTGCCAGCAGCGTAGCTCCGACTAGCGGATACTACAATGAGCAGTTCTTC. This translates into CASSVAPTSGYYNEQFF. The chain carries TRBV9 and TRBJ2-1; 9 bases match TRBD2. With V trimmed by 0 bases and J by 3 bases, 7 bases remained unmatched. CDR3 length equals 17 residues. The germline CDR1 and CDR2 sequences are SGDLS and YYNGEE.

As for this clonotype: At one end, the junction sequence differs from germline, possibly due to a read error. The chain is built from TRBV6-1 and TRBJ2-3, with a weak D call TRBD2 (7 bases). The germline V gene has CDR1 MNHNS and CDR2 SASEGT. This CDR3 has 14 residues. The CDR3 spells CATSDWGGSNTQYF. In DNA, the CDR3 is TGTGCCACCAGTGATTGGGGGGGCAGCAATACGCAGTATTTT.

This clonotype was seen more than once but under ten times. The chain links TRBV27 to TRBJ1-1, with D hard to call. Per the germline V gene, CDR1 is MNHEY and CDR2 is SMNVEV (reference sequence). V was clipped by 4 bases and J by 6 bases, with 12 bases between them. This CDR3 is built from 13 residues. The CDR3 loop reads CASSSFLGAEAFF. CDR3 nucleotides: TGTGCCAGCAGTTCTTTCCTGGGAGCTGAAGCTTTCTTT.

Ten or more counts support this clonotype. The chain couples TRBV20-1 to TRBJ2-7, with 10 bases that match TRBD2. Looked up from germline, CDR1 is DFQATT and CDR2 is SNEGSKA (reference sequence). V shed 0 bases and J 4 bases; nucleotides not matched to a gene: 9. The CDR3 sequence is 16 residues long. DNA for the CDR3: TGCAGTGCTAGAGATCTCCGGACTAGCGGAGGTTACGAGCAGTACTTC. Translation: CSARDLRTSGGYEQYF.

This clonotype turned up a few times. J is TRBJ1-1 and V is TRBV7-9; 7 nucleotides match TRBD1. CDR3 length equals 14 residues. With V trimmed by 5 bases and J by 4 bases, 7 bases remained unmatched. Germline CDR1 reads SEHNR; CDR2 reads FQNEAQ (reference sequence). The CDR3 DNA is TGTGCCAGCAGCCCGACGACAGGGCTCACTGAAGCTTTCTTT. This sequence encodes CASSPTTGLTEAFF.

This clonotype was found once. The CDR3 sequence: CASSLTGGHQPQHF. Written as DNA, the CDR3 is TGTGCCAGTAGCCTGACAGGGGGGCATCAGCCCCAGCATTTT. The chain recombines TRBV19 with TRBJ1-5; TRBD1 matches at 9 bases. The CDR3 contains 14 residues. The V and J ends lost 6 bases and 5 bases, in that order; junction bases with no gene match: 5. CDR1 and CDR2 (germline): LNHDA, SQIVND (reference sequence).

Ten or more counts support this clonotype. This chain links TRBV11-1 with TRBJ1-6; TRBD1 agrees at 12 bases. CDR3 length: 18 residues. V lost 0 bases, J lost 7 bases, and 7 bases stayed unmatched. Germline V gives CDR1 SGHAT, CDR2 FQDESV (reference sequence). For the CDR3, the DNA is TGTGCCAGCAGCTTAGCACCGGGACAGGGGGCGAGAAATTCACCCCTCCACTTT. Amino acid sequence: CASSLAPGQGARNSPLHF.

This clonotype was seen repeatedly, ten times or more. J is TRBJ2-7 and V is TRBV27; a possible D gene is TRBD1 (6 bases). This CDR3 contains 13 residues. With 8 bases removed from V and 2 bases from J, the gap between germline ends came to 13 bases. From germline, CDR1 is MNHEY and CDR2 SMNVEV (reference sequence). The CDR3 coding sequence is TGTGCCAGCGCAGGGACACCAGCCTACGAGCAGTACTTC. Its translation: CASAGTPAYEQYF.

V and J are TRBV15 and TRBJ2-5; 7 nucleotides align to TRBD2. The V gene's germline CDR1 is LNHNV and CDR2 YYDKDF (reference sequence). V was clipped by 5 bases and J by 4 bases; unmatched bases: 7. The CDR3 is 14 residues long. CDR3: CATSGGEGRETQYF. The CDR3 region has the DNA TGTGCCACCAGCGGGGGGGAGGGCCGAGAGACCCAGTACTTC.

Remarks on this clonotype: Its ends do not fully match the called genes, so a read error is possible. In DNA, the CDR3 is TGTGCCAGCAGGGAAGTAGCGGGAGGGCATCTGCAGTACTTC. As protein: CASREVAGGHLQYF. This chain uses TRBV2 with TRBJ2-7; 11 bases map to TRBD2. Germline V gives CDR1 SNHLY, CDR2 FYNNEI. There are 14 residues in the CDR3.

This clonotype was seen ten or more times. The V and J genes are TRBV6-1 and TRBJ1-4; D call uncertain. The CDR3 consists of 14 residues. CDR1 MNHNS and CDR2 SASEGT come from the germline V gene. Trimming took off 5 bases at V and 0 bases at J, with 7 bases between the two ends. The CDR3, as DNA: TGTGCCAGCAGTCCTCTTGCAACTAATGAAAAACTGTTTTTT. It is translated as CASSPLATNEKLFF.

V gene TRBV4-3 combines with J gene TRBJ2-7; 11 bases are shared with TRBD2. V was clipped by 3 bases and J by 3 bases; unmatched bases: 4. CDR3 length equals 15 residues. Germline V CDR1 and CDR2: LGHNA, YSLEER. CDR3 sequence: CASSQGTSGHYEQYF. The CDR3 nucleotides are TGCGCCAGCAGCCAGGGGACTAGCGGCCACTACGAGCAGTACTTC.

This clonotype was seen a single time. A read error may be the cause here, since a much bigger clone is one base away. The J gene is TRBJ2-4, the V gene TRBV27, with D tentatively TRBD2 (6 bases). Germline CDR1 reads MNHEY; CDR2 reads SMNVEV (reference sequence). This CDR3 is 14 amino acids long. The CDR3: CASSQGLQQNIQNF. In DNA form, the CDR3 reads TGTGCCAGCAGCCAGGGACTCCAACAAAACATTCAGAACTTC.

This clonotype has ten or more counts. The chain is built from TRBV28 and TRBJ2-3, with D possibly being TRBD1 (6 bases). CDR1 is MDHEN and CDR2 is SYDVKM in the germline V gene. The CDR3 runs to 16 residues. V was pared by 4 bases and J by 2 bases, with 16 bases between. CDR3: CASSWGTSHPTDTQYF. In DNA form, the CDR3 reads TGTGCCAGCAGTTGGGGGACAAGCCACCCCACAGATACGCAGTATTTT.

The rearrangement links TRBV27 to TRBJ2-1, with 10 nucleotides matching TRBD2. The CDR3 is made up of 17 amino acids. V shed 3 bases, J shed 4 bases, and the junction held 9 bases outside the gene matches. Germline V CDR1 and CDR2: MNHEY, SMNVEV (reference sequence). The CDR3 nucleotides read TGTGCCAGCAGTTTCCCCCCCTCACTAGCGGGGTACAATGAGCAGTTCTTC. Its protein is CASSFPPSLAGYNEQFF.

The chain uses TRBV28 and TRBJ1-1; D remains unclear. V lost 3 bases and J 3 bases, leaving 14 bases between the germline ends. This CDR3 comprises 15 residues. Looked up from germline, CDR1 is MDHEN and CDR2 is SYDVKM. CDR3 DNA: TGTGCCAGCAGTTTCCCCCACGGTAGACACACTGAAGCTTTCTTT. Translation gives CASSFPHGRHTEAFF. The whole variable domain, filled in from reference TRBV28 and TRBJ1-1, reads DVKVTQSSRYLVKRTGEKVFLECVQDMDHENMFWYRQDPGLGLRLIYFSYDVKMKEKGDIPEGYSVSREKKERFSLILESASTNQTSMYLCASSFPHGRHTEAFFGQGTRLTVV.